This record concerns one T cell receptor beta chain sequence. Per the original data handling: Using reference gene primer amplification, nucleated cell counts were estimated. Libraries were prepared by immunoSEQ multiplex PCR; TCRdb keeps only in-frame clonotypes and omits some of them. From that table come the V and J calls and clone size; the DNA was used to work out D and trimming. The profile shows around 200,000 clones, around 80% of them singletons. The data were obtained in a study of blood T cell repertoires in COVID-19. On the study more broadly: COVID-19 samples, acute and convalescent, were from the United States, Italy and Spain. PBMCs, B-cell-depleted T cells, or T cells were the source of the cDNA or gDNA that made up the material.

This clonotype was sampled from a woman aged 80 or over with active or convalescent COVID-19. The sample consisted of peripheral blood.

The CDR3 is CSASIRGSPLHF. CDR3 sequence (DNA): TGCAGTGCTAGTATTAGGGGTTCACCCCTCCACTTT. This sequence joins TRBV20-1 and TRBJ1-6; D perhaps matches TRBD1 (5 bases). Trimming left V 3 bases short and J 9 bases short, with 9 bases between. The germline gives CDR1 DFQATT, CDR2 SNEGSKA (reference sequence). CDR3 length equals 12 residues.